This T cell receptor beta chain emerged from a study of blood T cell repertoires in COVID-19. Study context: COVID-19 samples, acute and convalescent, were from the United States, Italy and Spain. T cells, B-cell-depleted T cells, or PBMCs supplied cDNA or gDNA.

Per the original methods: For nucleated cells, counts were estimated from reference gene primer amplification. TCRdb's table, derived via immunoSEQ multiplex PCR, lists solely in-frame clones and lacks some. That table is the source of V, J and clone size, and D and trimming were worked out from the DNA. The top ten hold about 13% of the sample, which has 30,000 to 40,000 clones, about 89% seen once. The CDR3 sequence is 15 residues long. The J segment lost 0 bases and the V segment lost 0 bases, leaving 3 bases of the junction unmatched. Germline assignment: CDR1 SGHRS and CDR2 YFSETQ. This clone has a single count.

This receptor was obtained from a man between 65 and 85 years old with active COVID-19. Material for sequencing was peripheral blood. The gene calls are TRBV5-1 and TRBJ2-7, with 7 bases lining up with TRBD1. In DNA, the CDR3 is TGCGCCAGCAGCTTGGGAGGGACAGCCTCCTACGAGCAGTACTTC. Encoded protein: CASSLGGTASYEQYF.